This is a list of T cell receptor beta chains from one sample in a study of T cell responses to AZD1222 COVID-19 vaccine. Data came from immunoSEQ multiplex PCR; TCRdb stores just in-frame clones and leaves some out. This table holds 150,000 to 200,000 clones, around 90% found once. Sample: peripheral blood, taken 28 days after the second AZD1222 dose. These TCRs come from an adult who received the AZD1222 COVID-19 vaccine. CDR3s include the opening cysteine and the closing phenylalanine or tryptophan. D genes are given only for firm matches. Only some rows state a clone size, as once, few, many or a class for expanded clones.

j_gene: TRBJ2-5; v_gene: TRBV30; d_gene: TRBD2; abundance: -; CDR3aa: CAWSVASGGALETQYF; CDR3nt: TGTGCCTGGAGTGTGGCTAGCGGGGGGGCTTTGGAGACCCAGTACTTC
j_gene: TRBJ2-3; v_gene: TRBV5-1; d_gene: TRBD2; abundance: -; CDR3aa: CASSLFSGGPTDTQYF; CDR3nt: TGCGCCAGCAGCTTGTTTAGCGGGGGGCCCACAGATACGCAGTATTTT
j_gene: TRBJ1-1; v_gene: TRBV11-1; d_gene: TRBD1; abundance: few; CDR3aa: CASSLGGTANTEAFF; CDR3nt: TGTGCCAGCAGCTTAGGTGGGACAGCCAACACTGAAGCTTTCTTT
j_gene: TRBJ2-5; v_gene: TRBV6-1; d_gene: -; abundance: once; CDR3aa: CASSEIETQYF; CDR3nt: TGTGCCAGCAGTGAAATAGAGACCCAGTACTTC
j_gene: TRBJ2-1; v_gene: TRBV7-8; d_gene: -; abundance: -; CDR3aa: CASDKIKRGPYNEQFF; CDR3nt: TGTGCCAGCGACAAGATCAAGAGGGGCCCCTACAATGAGCAGTTCTTC
j_gene: TRBJ1-5; v_gene: TRBV5-5; d_gene: -; abundance: -; CDR3aa: CASSLASINQPQHF; CDR3nt: TGTGCCAGCAGCTTGGCCAGTATCAATCAGCCCCAGCATTTT
j_gene: TRBJ1-6; v_gene: TRBV4-3; d_gene: -; abundance: -; CDR3aa: CASSQGAGGPNSPLHF; CDR3nt: TGCGCCAGCAGCCAAGGGGCGGGGGGCCCTAATTCACCCCTCCACTTT
j_gene: TRBJ2-4; v_gene: TRBV5-6; d_gene: -; abundance: once; CDR3aa: CASSQIRPMVAKNIQYF; CDR3nt: TGTGCCAGCAGCCAAATCCGACCTATGGTCGCCAAAAACATTCAGTACTTC
j_gene: TRBJ1-1; v_gene: TRBV12-3/TRBV12-4; d_gene: TRBD1; abundance: once; CDR3aa: CASTGQANTEAFF; CDR3nt: TGTGCCAGCACCGGACAGGCGAACACTGAAGCTTTCTTT
j_gene: TRBJ2-3; v_gene: TRBV5-1; d_gene: TRBD2; abundance: once; CDR3aa: CASSLVPSGTGPDTQYF; CDR3nt: TGCGCCAGCAGCTTGGTTCCTAGCGGGACGGGGCCAGATACGCAGTATTTT
j_gene: TRBJ1-1; v_gene: TRBV27; d_gene: -; abundance: -; CDR3aa: CASRAHGGVNTEAFF; CDR3nt: TGTGCCAGCAGGGCGCACGGGGGGGTGAACACTGAAGCTTTCTTT
j_gene: TRBJ1-1; v_gene: TRBV3-1/TRBV3-2; d_gene: -; abundance: -; CDR3aa: CASSQGGGSTEAFF; CDR3nt: TGTGCCAGCAGCCAAGGGGGAGGGAGCACTGAAGCTTTCTTT
j_gene: TRBJ2-3; v_gene: TRBV2; d_gene: -; abundance: -; CDR3aa: CASQGDTQYF; CDR3nt: TGTGCCAGCCAGGGAGATACGCAGTATTTT
j_gene: TRBJ1-5; v_gene: TRBV23-1; d_gene: -; abundance: few; CDR3aa: CASSQTGWQPQHF; CDR3nt: TGCGCCAGCAGTCAGACAGGCTGGCAGCCCCAGCATTTT
j_gene: TRBJ1-5; v_gene: TRBV4-3; d_gene: -; abundance: -; CDR3aa: CASSQNPPGGNQPQHF; CDR3nt: TGCGCCAGCAGCCAAAACCCCCCGGGGGGCAATCAGCCCCAGCATTTT
j_gene: TRBJ1-1; v_gene: TRBV12-3/TRBV12-4; d_gene: -; abundance: few; CDR3aa: CASSRTVTIEAFF; CDR3nt: TGTGCCAGCAGTCGGACAGTAACAATAGAAGCTTTCTTT
j_gene: TRBJ2-1; v_gene: TRBV7-9; d_gene: -; abundance: once; CDR3aa: CASSLPVTAVNEQFF; CDR3nt: TGTGCCAGCAGCTTACCGGTCACAGCGGTCAATGAGCAGTTCTTC
j_gene: TRBJ2-3; v_gene: TRBV11-3; d_gene: TRBD1; abundance: -; CDR3aa: CASSLWQGAGTDTQYF; CDR3nt: TGTGCCAGCAGTCTCTGGCAGGGGGCTGGAACAGATACGCAGTATTTT
j_gene: TRBJ2-1; v_gene: TRBV7-9; d_gene: TRBD2; abundance: -; CDR3aa: CASSLVAGGLSYNEQFF; CDR3nt: TGTGCCAGCAGCTTAGTCGCGGGGGGGCTTTCCTACAATGAGCAGTTCTTC
j_gene: TRBJ2-2; v_gene: TRBV30; d_gene: -; abundance: -; CDR3aa: CAGWDNTGELFF; CDR3nt: TGTGCCGGATGGGATAACACCGGGGAGCTGTTTTTT
j_gene: TRBJ2-3; v_gene: TRBV3-1/TRBV3-2; d_gene: TRBD1; abundance: -; CDR3aa: CASRTGSTDTQYF; CDR3nt: TGTGCCAGCCGGACAGGGAGCACAGATACGCAGTATTTT
j_gene: TRBJ1-4; v_gene: TRBV3-1/TRBV3-2; d_gene: TRBD1; abundance: -; CDR3aa: CASSQERMRDRESDRRDEKLFF; CDR3nt: TGTGCCAGCAGCCAAGAGAGGATGAGGGACAGGGAATCGGACAGAAGAGATGAAAAACTGTTTTTT
j_gene: TRBJ2-1; v_gene: TRBV20-1; d_gene: TRBD2; abundance: -; CDR3aa: CSPGLATEQFF; CDR3nt: TGCAGTCCCGGACTAGCGACTGAGCAGTTCTTC
j_gene: TRBJ2-2; v_gene: TRBV29-1; d_gene: -; abundance: -; CDR3aa: CSVELQANTGELFF; CDR3nt: TGCAGCGTTGAGTTGCAGGCCAACACCGGGGAGCTGTTTTTT
j_gene: TRBJ1-2; v_gene: TRBV7-3; d_gene: TRBD1; abundance: -; CDR3aa: CASSPQGQGAGGYTF; CDR3nt: TGTGCCAGCAGCCCTCAAGGACAGGGGGCAGGTGGCTACACCTTC
j_gene: TRBJ1-1; v_gene: TRBV2; d_gene: -; abundance: -; CDR3aa: CASSEPNKREAFF; CDR3nt: TGTGCCAGCAGTGAACCTAACAAAAGGGAAGCTTTCTTT
j_gene: TRBJ1-2; v_gene: TRBV14; d_gene: -; abundance: -; CDR3aa: CASSRVGRGYGYTF; CDR3nt: TGTGCCAGCAGCCGGGTAGGGAGGGGCTATGGCTACACCTTC
j_gene: TRBJ2-5; v_gene: TRBV6-5; d_gene: -; abundance: -; CDR3aa: CASSYTSRGAGETQYF; CDR3nt: TGTGCCAGCAGTTACACTTCCCGGGGGGCCGGAGAGACCCAGTACTTC
j_gene: TRBJ2-5; v_gene: TRBV3-1/TRBV3-2; d_gene: TRBD1; abundance: once; CDR3aa: CASSQRGQGAWETQYF; CDR3nt: TGTGCCAGCAGCCAACGTGGACAGGGGGCATGGGAGACCCAGTACTTC
j_gene: TRBJ1-6; v_gene: TRBV2; d_gene: -; abundance: -; CDR3aa: CASGEENSPLHF; CDR3nt: TGTGCCAGCGGTGAGGAGAATTCACCCCTCCACTTT
j_gene: TRBJ2-7; v_gene: TRBV6-5; d_gene: TRBD1; abundance: -; CDR3aa: CASRRTGVGEQYF; CDR3nt: TGTGCCAGCAGACGGACAGGGGTTGGCGAGCAGTACTTC
j_gene: TRBJ2-1; v_gene: TRBV6-5; d_gene: TRBD1; abundance: -; CDR3aa: CASGDYRGHYNEQFF; CDR3nt: TGTGCCAGTGGAGATTACAGGGGCCACTACAATGAGCAGTTCTTC
j_gene: TRBJ1-1; v_gene: TRBV5-3; d_gene: -; abundance: -; CDR3aa: CARSSGSSSAEAFF; CDR3nt: TGTGCCAGAAGCTCCGGGTCCTCGAGTGCTGAAGCTTTCTTT
j_gene: TRBJ2-3; v_gene: TRBV19; d_gene: -; abundance: -; CDR3aa: CASSPLINTDTQYF; CDR3nt: TGTGCCAGTAGTCCCCTGATAAACACAGATACGCAGTATTTT
j_gene: TRBJ2-1; v_gene: TRBV9; d_gene: TRBD2; abundance: -; CDR3aa: CASSVAWLAGGAEQFF; CDR3nt: TGTGCCAGCAGCGTAGCGTGGCTAGCGGGGGGGGCTGAGCAGTTCTTC
j_gene: TRBJ2-7; v_gene: TRBV12-3/TRBV12-4; d_gene: -; abundance: -; CDR3aa: CASSSSYEQYF; CDR3nt: TGTGCCAGCAGTTCGTCCTACGAGCAGTACTTC
j_gene: TRBJ2-2; v_gene: TRBV5-1; d_gene: TRBD1; abundance: -; CDR3aa: CASSLGSGGTGELFF; CDR3nt: TGCGCCAGCAGCTTGGGCTCAGGGGGTACCGGGGAGCTGTTTTTT
j_gene: TRBJ2-3; v_gene: TRBV25-1; d_gene: TRBD1; abundance: -; CDR3aa: CASSIRDRGRVTQYF; CDR3nt: TGTGCCAGCAGTATCCGGGACAGGGGACGGGTTACGCAGTATTTT
j_gene: TRBJ2-7; v_gene: TRBV29-1; d_gene: -; abundance: -; CDR3aa: CSVHPGDSSYEQYF; CDR3nt: TGCAGCGTCCACCCAGGGGATAGCTCCTACGAGCAGTACTTC
j_gene: TRBJ2-7; v_gene: TRBV19; d_gene: TRBD1; abundance: few; CDR3aa: CASRDSSSYEQYF; CDR3nt: TGTGCCAGCCGGGACAGTAGCTCCTACGAGCAGTACTTC
j_gene: TRBJ2-7; v_gene: TRBV7-9; d_gene: TRBD1; abundance: few; CDR3aa: CASSYVPGQDSYEQYF; CDR3nt: TGTGCCAGCAGCTACGTACCGGGACAGGACTCCTACGAGCAGTACTTC
j_gene: TRBJ1-1; v_gene: TRBV3-1/TRBV3-2; d_gene: -; abundance: -; CDR3aa: CASSPIAGNTEAFF; CDR3nt: TGTGCCAGCAGCCCCATTGCTGGGAACACTGAAGCTTTCTTT
j_gene: TRBJ2-3; v_gene: TRBV7-9; d_gene: -; abundance: -; CDR3aa: CASSLEGSGATQYF; CDR3nt: TGTGCCAGCAGCTTAGAGGGGAGTGGCGCTACGCAGTATTTT
j_gene: TRBJ2-4; v_gene: TRBV7-2; d_gene: TRBD1; abundance: -; CDR3aa: CASSSTGGGNIQYF; CDR3nt: TGTGCCAGCAGCAGTACAGGGGGCGGGAACATTCAGTACTTC
j_gene: TRBJ2-7; v_gene: TRBV21-1; d_gene: -; abundance: -; CDR3aa: CASSPKNRDGEQYF; CDR3nt: TGTGCCAGCAGCCCTAAAAACAGGGATGGCGAGCAGTACTTC
j_gene: TRBJ2-7; v_gene: TRBV5-1; d_gene: -; abundance: -; CDR3aa: CASSPKPAGDISYEQYF; CDR3nt: TGCGCCAGCAGCCCGAAACCCGCAGGGGACATCTCCTACGAGCAGTACTTC
j_gene: TRBJ1-4; v_gene: TRBV7-3; d_gene: TRBD1; abundance: -; CDR3aa: CASSLQGAVEKLFF; CDR3nt: TGTGCCAGCAGCTTACAGGGGGCGGTTGAAAAACTGTTTTTT
j_gene: TRBJ2-5; v_gene: TRBV7-3; d_gene: TRBD2; abundance: -; CDR3aa: CASSSSGGPETQYF; CDR3nt: TGTGCCAGCAGCTCGAGCGGGGGACCAGAGACCCAGTACTTC
j_gene: TRBJ2-3; v_gene: TRBV10-1; d_gene: -; abundance: -; CDR3aa: CASSPGASTDTQYF; CDR3nt: TGCGCCAGCAGCCCCGGGGCCAGCACAGATACGCAGTATTTT
j_gene: TRBJ1-5; v_gene: TRBV2; d_gene: -; abundance: -; CDR3aa: CASSYGSFQPQHF; CDR3nt: TGTGCCAGCAGTTACGGGTCGTTTCAGCCCCAGCATTTT
j_gene: TRBJ2-7; v_gene: TRBV11-1; d_gene: TRBD1; abundance: -; CDR3aa: CASSSSLGQGLKQYF; CDR3nt: TGTGCCAGCAGCTCGTCCTTGGGACAGGGGTTGAAGCAGTACTTC
j_gene: TRBJ2-5; v_gene: TRBV7-6; d_gene: TRBD1; abundance: -; CDR3aa: CASSLGLRGQETQYF; CDR3nt: TGTGCCAGCAGCTTAGGTCTCAGGGGGCAAGAGACCCAGTACTTC
j_gene: TRBJ2-3; v_gene: TRBV2; d_gene: -; abundance: -; CDR3aa: CASSYRPQGTDTQYF; CDR3nt: TGTGCCAGCAGTTATCGTCCGCAGGGTACAGATACGCAGTATTTT
j_gene: TRBJ1-1; v_gene: TRBV11-2; d_gene: -; abundance: -; CDR3aa: CASSLQRGAFF; CDR3nt: TGTGCCAGCAGTCTCCAGCGGGGGGCTTTCTTT
j_gene: TRBJ1-2; v_gene: TRBV28; d_gene: -; abundance: -; CDR3aa: CASRVQGPNYGYTF; CDR3nt: TGTGCCAGCAGGGTCCAGGGCCCTAACTATGGCTACACCTTC
j_gene: TRBJ2-7; v_gene: TRBV19; d_gene: -; abundance: once; CDR3aa: CASSTYRVSYEQYF; CDR3nt: TGTGCCAGTAGTACCTACAGGGTCTCCTACGAGCAGTACTTC